Below, 15 T cell receptor beta chains from the same sample are listed, as sequenced in a study of blood T cell repertoires in COVID-19. Here immunoSEQ multiplex PCR was the method, and the copy in TCRdb shows in-frame clones only, minus some. The table includes about 83,000 clones, around 90% detected once. Sample: peripheral blood. These receptors were obtained from a woman in her forties or fifties with active or convalescent COVID-19.

This clone was recorded only once. The V gene is TRBV7-2, the J gene TRBJ2-3; TRBD1 is a possible D gene (6 bases). The CDR3 has 13 amino acids. The germline CDR1 and CDR2 sequences are SGHTA and FQGNSA. Trimming stripped 8 bases from V and 0 bases from J, with 9 bases between. CDR3 sequence reads: CASFTGSTDTQYF. The CDR3 bases are TGTGCCAGCTTCACAGGGAGCACAGATACGCAGTATTTT.

The chain is built from TRBV7-2 and TRBJ2-7; the D is unclear. The CDR3 runs to 13 residues. CDR1 is SGHTA, CDR2 FQGNSA, per germline. V gave up 1 base and J gave up 6 bases, with 10 bases separating them. CDR3 sequence (DNA): TGTGCCAGCAGCTTAGTTTCTGGGCGCGAGCAGTACTTC. It codes for CASSLVSGREQYF.

The rearrangement joins TRBV7-6 to TRBJ2-1; TRBD1 matches at 9 bases. Germline lookup yields CDR1 SGHVS and CDR2 FNYEAQ. The length of the CDR3 is 16 residues. The junction had 16 bases not matched to a gene; V was cut back by 10 bases and J by 6 bases. CDR3 in DNA: TGTGCCACCGAAGGAGACGGGACAGGGACAGGCAATGAGCAGTTCTTC. It yields the protein CATEGDGTGTGNEQFF.

V and J are TRBV9 and TRBJ2-1; maybe TRBD1 (5 bases). With 3 bases removed from V and 10 bases from J, the gap between germline ends came to 14 bases. The CDR3 consists of 13 residues. The germline V gene has CDR1 SGDLS and CDR2 YYNGEE. CDR3 DNA: TGTGCCAGCAGCGGCCACCAGGGTGGCGAGCAGTTCTTC. Translating it yields CASSGHQGGEQFF.

The CDR3 region has the DNA TGTGCCAGCAGCCATCTACTGGGACAGGGGGCAGGTGGCTACACCTTC. Translating gives CASSHLLGQGAGGYTF. The chain carries TRBV14 and TRBJ1-2, with 12 bases matching TRBD1. The germline gives CDR1 SGHDN, CDR2 FVKESK. This CDR3 region has 16 residues. The J segment lost 7 bases and the V segment lost 3 bases, leaving 9 bases of the junction unmatched.

The chain carries TRBV21-1 and TRBJ1-6. TRBV21-1 is a known pseudogene. This CDR3 spans 16 amino acids. The CDR3 region is CASSKGTGVVGSPLHF. The CDR3 DNA reads as TGTGCCAGCAGCAAAGGGACGGGGGTTGTGGGTTCACCCCTCCACTTT.

The chain recombines TRBV5-1 with TRBJ1-6; 8 bases are a match to TRBD1. V shed 2 bases and J 9 bases; nucleotides not matched to a gene: 4. Germline V gene lookup returns CDR1 SGHRS and CDR2 YFSETQ. CDR3 length equals 14 residues. CDR3 nucleotide sequence: TGCGCCAGCAGCTTAGGACAGGGCGGTTCACCCCTCCACTTT. It translates to CASSLGQGGSPLHF.

V usage is TRBV27 and J usage is TRBJ1-4; TRBD1 aligns across 10 bases. Germline V gene sequence: CDR1 MNHEY, CDR2 SMNVEV (reference sequence). CDR3 length: 16 amino acids. Unmatched junction bases numbered 8, after V lost 3 bases and J lost 7 bases. The CDR3 coding sequence is TGTGCCAGCAGTTTTGCGGGGGGACAGGGGACTGAAAAACTGTTTTTT. As protein: CASSFAGGQGTEKLFF.

The chain's CDR3 is CASSKYGTIGGGGQPQHF. DNA of the CDR3: TGTGCCAGCAGCAAATACGGGACCATAGGGGGGGGCGGTCAGCCCCAGCATTTT. J is TRBJ1-5 and V is TRBV9, with D tentatively TRBD1 (6 bases). The V end was cut by 4 bases, the J end by 6 bases, with 26 bases between. From germline, CDR1 is SGDLS and CDR2 YYNGEE. CDR3 length equals 18 residues.

This chain links TRBV2 with TRBJ1-2; D is possibly TRBD1 (5 bases). Germline values: CDR1 SNHLY, CDR2 FYNNEI. Trimming shortened V by 1 base and J by 5 bases, and 11 bases separated the two germline ends. The CDR3 contains 14 residues. The CDR3 region has the DNA TGTGCCAGCAGTGAAGGGCCAGGGATATATGGCTACACCTTC. Translating it yields CASSEGPGIYGYTF.

The chain carries TRBV27 and TRBJ1-6; 8 bases line up with TRBD1. From germline, CDR1 is MNHEY and CDR2 SMNVEV (reference sequence). With V trimmed by 5 bases and J by 5 bases, 5 bases remained unmatched. This CDR3 is 15 amino acids long. The CDR3 spells CASSHRQGNNSPLHF. CDR3 coding DNA: TGTGCCAGCAGTCACCGACAGGGGAATAATTCACCCCTCCACTTT.

The chain's CDR3 is CASSQGQGMSEQYF. Here the CDR3 DNA reads TGTGCCAGCAGCCAAGGCCAGGGGATGAGCGAGCAGTACTTC. V is TRBV4-2 and J is TRBJ2-7; D is possibly TRBD1 (6 bases). V dropped 1 base and J dropped 6 bases, with 13 bases sitting between them. In germline, CDR1 is LGHNA, CDR2 YNFKEQ. This CDR3 spans 14 amino acids.

This chain connects TRBV9 to TRBJ1-5; D ambiguous. CDR1 is SGDLS, CDR2 YYNGEE, per germline. V was trimmed by 3 bases and J by 7 bases, leaving 17 bases between them. The CDR3 is made up of 15 amino acids. For the CDR3, the DNA is TGTGCCAGCAGCGAAGGGAGGGAGTTTTGGCAGCCCCAGCATTTT. The encoded protein is CASSEGREFWQPQHF. Drawing the rest from reference TRBV9 and TRBJ1-5, the complete variable domain is DSGVTQTPKHLITATGQRVTLRCSPRSGDLSVYWYQQSLDQGLQFLIQYYNGEERAKGNILERFSAQQFPDLHSELNLSSLELGDSALYFCASSEGREFWQPQHFGDGTRLSIL.

This clone occurred a few times. The J gene is TRBJ2-2, the V gene TRBV5-4; possibly TRBD2 for D (6 bases). V lost 4 bases to trimming and J lost 2 bases, with 12 bases between them. Germline V CDR1 and CDR2: SGHNT, YYREEE (reference sequence). The CDR3 length is 15 residues. As DNA, the CDR3 is TGTGCCAGCAGCACCGGGACTCAAAACACCGGGGAGCTGTTTTTT. Its translation is CASSTGTQNTGELFF.

The chain has TRBV19 and TRBJ2-5, with 13 bases that match TRBD2. The CDR3 sequence is 15 residues long. The J segment lost 3 bases and the V segment lost 7 bases, leaving 5 bases of the junction unmatched. Germline assignment: CDR1 LNHDA and CDR2 SQIVND (reference sequence). CDR3 protein: CASNPGLAGKETQYF. CDR3 bases: TGTGCCAGTAACCCGGGACTAGCGGGAAAAGAGACCCAGTACTTC. The entire variable domain, with the rest obtained from reference TRBV19 and TRBJ2-5, is as follows: DGGITQSPKYLFRKEGQNVTLSCEQNLNHDAMYWYRQDPGQGLRLIYYSQIVNDFQKGDIAEGYSVSREKKESFPLTVTSAQKNPTAFYLCASNPGLAGKETQYFGPGTRLLVL.